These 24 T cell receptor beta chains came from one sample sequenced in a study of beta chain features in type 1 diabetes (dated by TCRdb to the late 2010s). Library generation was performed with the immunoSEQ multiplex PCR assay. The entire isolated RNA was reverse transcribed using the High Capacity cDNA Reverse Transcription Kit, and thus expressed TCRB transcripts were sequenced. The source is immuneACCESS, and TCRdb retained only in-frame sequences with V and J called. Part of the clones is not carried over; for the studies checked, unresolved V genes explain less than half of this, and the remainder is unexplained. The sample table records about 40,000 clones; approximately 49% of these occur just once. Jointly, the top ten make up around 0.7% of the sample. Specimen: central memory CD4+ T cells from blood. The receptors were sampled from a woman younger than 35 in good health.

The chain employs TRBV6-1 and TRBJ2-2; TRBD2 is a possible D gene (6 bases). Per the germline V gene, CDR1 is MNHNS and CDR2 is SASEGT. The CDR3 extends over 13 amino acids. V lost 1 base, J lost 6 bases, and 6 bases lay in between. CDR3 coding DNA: TGTGCCAGCAGTGAAGGGAGGGCCGGGGAGCTGTTTTTT. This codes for CASSEGRAGELFF.

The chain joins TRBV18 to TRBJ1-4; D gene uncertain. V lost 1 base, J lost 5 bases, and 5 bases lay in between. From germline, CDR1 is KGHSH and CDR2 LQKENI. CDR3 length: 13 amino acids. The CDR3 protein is CASSPRENEKLFF. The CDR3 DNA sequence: TGTGCCAGCTCACCACGGGAGAATGAAAAACTGTTTTTT.

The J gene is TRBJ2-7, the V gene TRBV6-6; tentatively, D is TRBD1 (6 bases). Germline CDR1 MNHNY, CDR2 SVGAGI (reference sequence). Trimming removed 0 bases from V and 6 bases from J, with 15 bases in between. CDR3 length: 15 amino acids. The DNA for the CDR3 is TGTGCCAGCAGTTACTCGAAGGGGACAACCGCCGAGCAGTACTTC. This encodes CASSYSKGTTAEQYF.

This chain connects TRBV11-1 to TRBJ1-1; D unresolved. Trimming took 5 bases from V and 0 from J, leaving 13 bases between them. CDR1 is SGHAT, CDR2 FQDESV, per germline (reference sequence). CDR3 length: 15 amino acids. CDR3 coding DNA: TGTGCCAGCAGCGCGGGGTTCGGATTGAACACTGAAGCTTTCTTT. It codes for CASSAGFGLNTEAFF.

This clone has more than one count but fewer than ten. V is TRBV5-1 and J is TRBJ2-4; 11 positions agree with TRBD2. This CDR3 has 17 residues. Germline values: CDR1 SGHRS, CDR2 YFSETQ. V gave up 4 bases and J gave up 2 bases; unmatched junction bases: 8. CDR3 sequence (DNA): TGCGCCAGCAGCCACAGGGGACTAGCGGAAACCAAAAACATTCAGTACTTC. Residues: CASSHRGLAETKNIQYF.

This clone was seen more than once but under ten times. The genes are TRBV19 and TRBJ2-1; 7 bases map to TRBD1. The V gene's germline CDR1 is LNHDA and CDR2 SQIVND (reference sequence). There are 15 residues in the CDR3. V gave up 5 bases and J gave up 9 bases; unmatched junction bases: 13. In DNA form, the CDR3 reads TGTGCCAGTAGTCCCCCCGGGGTACAGGGGCGTGAGCAGTTCTTC. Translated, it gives CASSPPGVQGREQFF.

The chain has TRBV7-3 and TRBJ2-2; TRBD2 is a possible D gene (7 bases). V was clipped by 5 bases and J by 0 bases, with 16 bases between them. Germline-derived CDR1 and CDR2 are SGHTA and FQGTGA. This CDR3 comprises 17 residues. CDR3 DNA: TGTGCCAGCAGCGGGGGGCCCCGGGGGGCGAACACCGGGGAGCTGTTTTTT. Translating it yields CASSGGPRGANTGELFF.

The CDR3 is CASSPPLQSFSGNTIYF. The CDR3 nucleotides are TGTGCCAGCTCACCACCCCTACAGAGCTTCTCTGGAAACACCATATATTTT. The V gene is TRBV18, the J gene TRBJ1-3; no reliable D call. Germline assignment: CDR1 KGHSH and CDR2 LQKENI. Trimming took 0 bases from V and 0 from J, leaving 12 bases between them. The CDR3 covers 17 residues.

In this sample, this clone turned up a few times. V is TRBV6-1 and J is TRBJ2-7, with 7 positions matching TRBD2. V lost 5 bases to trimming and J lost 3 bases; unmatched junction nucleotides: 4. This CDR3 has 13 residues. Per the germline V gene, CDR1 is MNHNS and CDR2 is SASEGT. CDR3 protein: CASSSGNFYEQYF. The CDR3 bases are TGTGCCAGCAGTAGCGGGAATTTCTACGAGCAGTACTTC.

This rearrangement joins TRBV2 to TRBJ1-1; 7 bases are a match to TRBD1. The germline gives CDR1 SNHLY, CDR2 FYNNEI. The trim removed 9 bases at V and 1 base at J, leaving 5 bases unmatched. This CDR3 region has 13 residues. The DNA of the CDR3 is TGTGCCAGTAAAGGACAGGCGAACACTGAAGCTTTCTTT. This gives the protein CASKGQANTEAFF.

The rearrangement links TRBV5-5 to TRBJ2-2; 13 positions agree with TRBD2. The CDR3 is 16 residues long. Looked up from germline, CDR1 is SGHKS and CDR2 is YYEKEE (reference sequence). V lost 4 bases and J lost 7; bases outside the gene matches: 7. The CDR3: CASSKLAGGPIGELFF. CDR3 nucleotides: TGTGCCAGCAGCAAACTAGCGGGAGGGCCAATCGGGGAGCTGTTTTTT. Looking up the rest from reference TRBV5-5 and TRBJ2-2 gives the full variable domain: DAGVTQSPTHLIKTRGQQVTLRCSPISGHKSVSWYQQVLGQGPQFIFQYYEKEERGRGNFPDRFSARQFPNYSSELNVNALLLGDSALYLCASSKLAGGPIGELFFGEGSRLTVL.

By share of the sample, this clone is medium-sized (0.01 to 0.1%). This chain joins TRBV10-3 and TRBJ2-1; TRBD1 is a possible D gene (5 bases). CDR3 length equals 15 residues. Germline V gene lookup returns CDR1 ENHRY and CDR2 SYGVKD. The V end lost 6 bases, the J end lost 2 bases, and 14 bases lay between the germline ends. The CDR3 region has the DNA TGTGCCATCAGAGGGGAATTGAGTGCCTACAATGAGCAGTTCTTC. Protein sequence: CAIRGELSAYNEQFF.

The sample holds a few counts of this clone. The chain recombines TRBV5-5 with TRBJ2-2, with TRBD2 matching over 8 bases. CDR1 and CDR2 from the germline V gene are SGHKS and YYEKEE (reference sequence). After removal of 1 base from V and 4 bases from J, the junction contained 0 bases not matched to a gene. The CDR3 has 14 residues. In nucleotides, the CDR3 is TGTGCCAGCAGCTTGCTAGCGGGCACCGGGGAGCTGTTTTTT. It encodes CASSLLAGTGELFF.

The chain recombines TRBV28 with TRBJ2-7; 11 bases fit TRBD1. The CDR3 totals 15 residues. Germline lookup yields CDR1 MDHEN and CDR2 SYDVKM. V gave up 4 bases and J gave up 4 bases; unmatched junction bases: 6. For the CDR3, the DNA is TGTGCCAGCAGTTCCGCGGACAGGGGGCAATACGAGCAGTACTTC. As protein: CASSSADRGQYEQYF. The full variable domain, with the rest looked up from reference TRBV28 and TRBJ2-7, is DVKVTQSSRYLVKRTGEKVFLECVQDMDHENMFWYRQDPGLGLRLIYFSYDVKMKEKGDIPEGYSVSREKKERFSLILESASTNQTSMYLCASSSADRGQYEQYFGPGTRLTVT.

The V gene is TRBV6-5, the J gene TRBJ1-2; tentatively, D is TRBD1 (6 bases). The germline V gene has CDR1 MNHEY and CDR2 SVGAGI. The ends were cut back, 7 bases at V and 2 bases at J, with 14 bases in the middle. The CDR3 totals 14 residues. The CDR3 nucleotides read TGTGCCAGCAATCCGGGACACCTAAACTATGGCTACACCTTC. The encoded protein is CASNPGHLNYGYTF.

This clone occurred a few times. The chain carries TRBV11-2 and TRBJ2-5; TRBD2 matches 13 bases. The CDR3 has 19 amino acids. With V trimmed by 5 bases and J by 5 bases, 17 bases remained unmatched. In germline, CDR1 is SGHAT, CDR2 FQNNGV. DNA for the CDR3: TGTGCCAGCAGCCAAGGTACTAGCGGGAGGGCCAGGTCGGCGGAGACCCAGTACTTC. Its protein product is CASSQGTSGRARSAETQYF.

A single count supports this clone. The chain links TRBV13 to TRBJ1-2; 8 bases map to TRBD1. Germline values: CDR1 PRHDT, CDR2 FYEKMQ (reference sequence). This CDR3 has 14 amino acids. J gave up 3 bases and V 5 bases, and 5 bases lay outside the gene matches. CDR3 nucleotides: TGTGCCAGCAGCCAGAACAGGGGGGACTATGGCTACACCTTC. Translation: CASSQNRGDYGYTF.

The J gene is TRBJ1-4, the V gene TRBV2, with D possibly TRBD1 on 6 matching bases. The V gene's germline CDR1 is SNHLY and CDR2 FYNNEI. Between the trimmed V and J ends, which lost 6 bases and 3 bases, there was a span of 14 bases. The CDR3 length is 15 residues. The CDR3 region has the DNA TGTGCCAGCAGGAACGGACAGTCTCCTAATGAAAAACTGTTTTTT. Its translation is CASRNGQSPNEKLFF. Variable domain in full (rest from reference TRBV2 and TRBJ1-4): EPEVTQTPSHQVTQMGQEVILRCVPISNHLYFYWYRQILGQKVEFLVSFYNNEISEKSEIFDDQFSVERPDGSNFTLKIRSTKLEDSAMYFCASRNGQSPNEKLFFGSGTQLSVL.

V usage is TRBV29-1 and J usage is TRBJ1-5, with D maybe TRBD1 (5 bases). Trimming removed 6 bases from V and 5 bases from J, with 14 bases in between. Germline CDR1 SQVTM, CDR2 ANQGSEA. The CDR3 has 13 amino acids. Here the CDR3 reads CSVDTGRDQPQHF. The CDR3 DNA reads TGCAGCGTAGATACAGGACGTGATCAGCCCCAGCATTTT. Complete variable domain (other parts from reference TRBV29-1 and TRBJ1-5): SAVISQKPSRDICQRGTSLTIQCQVDSQVTMMFWYRQQPGQSLTLIATANQGSEATYESGFVIDKFPISRPNLTFSTLTVSNMSPEDSSIYLCSVDTGRDQPQHFGDGTRLSIL.

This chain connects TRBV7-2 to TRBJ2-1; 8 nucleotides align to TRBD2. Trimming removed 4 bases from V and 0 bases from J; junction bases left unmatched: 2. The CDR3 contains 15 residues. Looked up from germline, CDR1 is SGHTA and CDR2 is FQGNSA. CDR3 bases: TGTGCCAGCAGCTATAGCGGGGCCTCCTACAATGAGCAGTTCTTC. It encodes CASSYSGASYNEQFF.

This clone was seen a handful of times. CDR3: CASSLDRGVGSYTF. CDR3 nucleotide sequence: TGTGCCAGCAGCTTAGACAGGGGCGTTGGGAGCTACACCTTC. The chain recombines TRBV7-2 with TRBJ1-2, with 7 positions matching TRBD1. CDR1 is SGHTA, CDR2 FQGNSA, per germline. The V gene end was trimmed by 1 base and the J gene end by 9 bases; junction bases not matched to a gene: 8. This CDR3 contains 14 residues.

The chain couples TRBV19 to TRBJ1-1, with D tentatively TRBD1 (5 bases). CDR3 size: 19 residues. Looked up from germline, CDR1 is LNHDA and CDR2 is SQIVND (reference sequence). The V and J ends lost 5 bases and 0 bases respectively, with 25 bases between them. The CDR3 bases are TGTGCCAGTAGTCTCCGGGGGACTCAGATGAATAAGCTGAACACTGAAGCTTTCTTT. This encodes CASSLRGTQMNKLNTEAFF. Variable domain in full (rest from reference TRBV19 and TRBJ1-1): DGGITQSPKYLFRKEGQNVTLSCEQNLNHDAMYWYRQDPGQGLRLIYYSQIVNDFQKGDIAEGYSVSREKKESFPLTVTSAQKNPTAFYLCASSLRGTQMNKLNTEAFFGQGTRLTVV.

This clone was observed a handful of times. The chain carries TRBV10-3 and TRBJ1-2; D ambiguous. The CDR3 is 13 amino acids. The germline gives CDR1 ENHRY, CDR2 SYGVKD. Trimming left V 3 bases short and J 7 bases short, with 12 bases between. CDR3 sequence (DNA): TGTGCCATCAGTGACCGGGGATCCAGTGGCTACACCTTC. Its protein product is CAISDRGSSGYTF.

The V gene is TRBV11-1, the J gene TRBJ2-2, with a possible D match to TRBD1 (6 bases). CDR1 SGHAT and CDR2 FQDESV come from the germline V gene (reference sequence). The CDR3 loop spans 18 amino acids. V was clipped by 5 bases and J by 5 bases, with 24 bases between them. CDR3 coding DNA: TGTGCCAGCAGCGCTAGATCAACCGGGACAATCGGGACCGGGGAGCTGTTTTTT. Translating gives CASSARSTGTIGTGELFF.